Presented here are 26 T cell receptor beta chains from one specimen sequenced in a study of OX40 agonist ivuxolimab in advanced cancers. Libraries were prepared by immunoSEQ multiplex PCR; TCRdb keeps only in-frame clonotypes and omits some of them. The sample includes about 60,000 clones, roughly 86% seen only once; the top ten take around 3.7%. The input for sequencing was CD4+ or CD8+ T cells sorted from blood, taken in a trial of the OX40 agonist ivuxolimab. The receptors were sampled from an adult with an advanced solid tumor such as melanoma, head and neck, liver or kidney cancer.

The rearrangement links TRBV19 to TRBJ2-5; 7 bases fit TRBD1. J was trimmed by 1 base and V by 4 bases; bases with no gene match: 3. Germline V gene sequence: CDR1 LNHDA, CDR2 SQIVND (reference sequence). CDR3 length: 14 residues. The CDR3 nucleotides are TGTGCCAGTAGTACCGGGGACAGCCAAGAGACCCAGTACTTC. Translating gives CASSTGDSQETQYF. Full variable domain (missing parts from reference TRBV19 and TRBJ2-5): DGGITQSPKYLFRKEGQNVTLSCEQNLNHDAMYWYRQDPGQGLRLIYYSQIVNDFQKGDIAEGYSVSREKKESFPLTVTSAQKNPTAFYLCASSTGDSQETQYFGPGTRLLVL.

J is TRBJ1-4 and V is TRBV7-3, with a weak D call TRBD1 (6 bases). CDR3 length equals 15 residues. CDR1 is SGHTA and CDR2 is FQGTGA in the germline V gene. Trimming pared 5 bases from V and 3 bases from J, leaving 13 bases between. This CDR3 is CASSARGGPNEKLFF. CDR3 DNA: TGTGCCAGCAGCGCCCGCGGGGGGCCTAATGAAAAACTGTTTTTT.

The V call is TRBV11-3, the J call TRBJ2-5; weak D call: TRBD2 (5 bases). Trimming removed 2 bases from V and 2 bases from J, with 9 bases in between. This CDR3 region has 14 residues. Germline loops: CDR1 SGHNT, CDR2 YENEEA. CDR3 region: CASSLSGNQETQYF. The CDR3 nucleotides read TGTGCCAGCAGCTTATCGGGGAATCAAGAGACCCAGTACTTC.

J is TRBJ1-1 and V is TRBV5-1, with D perhaps matching TRBD1 (6 bases). There are 15 residues in the CDR3. The V and J ends lost 5 bases and 4 bases respectively, with 18 bases between them. Germline V lookup: CDR1 SGHRS, CDR2 YFSETQ. CDR3 in amino acids: CASSPGTTWSTEAFF. CDR3 in DNA: TGCGCCAGCAGTCCCGGGACAACATGGAGCACTGAAGCTTTCTTT.

V gene TRBV29-1 combines with J gene TRBJ2-7; TRBD1 agrees at 9 bases. Germline-derived CDR1 and CDR2 are SQVTM and ANQGSEA. The CDR3 totals 12 residues. The ends lost 6 bases at V and 6 bases at J; junction bases unmatched: 6. The CDR3 sequence is CSVTGGEGEQYF. For the CDR3, the DNA is TGCAGCGTGACAGGGGGAGAGGGCGAGCAGTACTTC.

V usage is TRBV7-9 and J usage is TRBJ2-5; possible D gene TRBD1, 6 bases. Trimming removed 6 bases at V and 5 bases at J, with 19 bases between. Germline V gene lookup returns CDR1 SEHNR and CDR2 FQNEAQ (reference sequence). The CDR3 consists of 15 residues. CDR3 DNA sequence: TGTGCCAGCAGTTTTACCGGGACCCAGGGGGAGACCCAGTACTTC. Its translation: CASSFTGTQGETQYF.

V usage is TRBV5-1 and J usage is TRBJ2-2; 9 nucleotides match TRBD1. V gave up 7 bases and J gave up 5 bases; unmatched junction bases: 6. From germline, CDR1 is SGHRS and CDR2 YFSETQ. This CDR3 is 14 amino acids long. CDR3 coding DNA: TGCGCCAGCGGTAGACAGGGGGTTACCGGGGAGCTGTTTTTT. Protein: CASGRQGVTGELFF.

The J gene is TRBJ1-4, the V gene TRBV7-9; no clear D gene. With 4 bases removed from V and 4 bases from J, the gap between germline ends came to 10 bases. The CDR3 runs to 14 residues. CDR1 SEHNR and CDR2 FQNEAQ come from the germline V gene (reference sequence). The CDR3 DNA is TGTGCCAGCAGCTACCGTCTCAGTAATGAAAAACTGTTTTTT. It specifies CASSYRLSNEKLFF.

For this clone: One end of the junction varies from germline; a read error may be responsible. The chain combines TRBV5-4 with TRBJ1-6; D ambiguous. CDR1 is SGHNT and CDR2 is YYREEE in the germline V gene (reference sequence). The CDR3 totals 13 residues. The CDR3 loop reads CASRLDGNSPLHF. The CDR3 region has the DNA TGTGCCAGCAGGTTGGATGGGAATTCACCCCTCCACTTT.

V and J are TRBV7-2 and TRBJ1-4; TRBD1 matches at 8 bases. This CDR3 has 15 residues. The V segment lost 9 bases and the J segment 3 bases; nucleotides outside the gene matches: 9. Looked up from germline, CDR1 is SGHTA and CDR2 is FQGNSA. CDR3: CASTVQGEPNEKLFF. CDR3 in DNA: TGTGCCAGTACGGTACAGGGGGAACCTAATGAAAAACTGTTTTTT.

The genes are TRBV15 and TRBJ2-1; 7 nucleotides agree with TRBD2. Germline V gene sequence: CDR1 LNHNV, CDR2 YYDKDF (reference sequence). The length of the CDR3 is 16 residues. J was trimmed by 5 bases and V by 0 bases; bases with no gene match: 7. In nucleotides, the CDR3 is TGTGCCACCAGCAGAGATGTCAGGGAGGGGAACAATGAGCAGTTCTTC. Amino acid sequence: CATSRDVREGNNEQFF.

V gene TRBV30 combines with J gene TRBJ1-1; D uncertain. V was shortened by 0 bases and J by 4 bases, with 9 bases between the two germline ends. CDR3 size: 13 residues. The germline V gene has CDR1 GTSNPN and CDR2 SVGIG (reference sequence). CDR3 protein: CAWSVRWGTEAFF. The CDR3 DNA is TGTGCCTGGAGTGTACGCTGGGGCACTGAAGCTTTCTTT.

In this sample, this clone turned up a few times. The gene calls are TRBV11-2 and TRBJ1-5; no clear D. V dropped 4 bases and J dropped 4 bases, with 8 bases sitting between them. CDR3 length equals 13 residues. Germline V CDR1 and CDR2: SGHAT, FQNNGV. DNA of the CDR3: TGTGCCAGCAGCTCCAGTCGGAATCAGCCCCAGCATTTT. Its translation is CASSSSRNQPQHF.

The chain uses TRBV7-9 and TRBJ1-3; D is perhaps TRBD1 (5 bases). This CDR3 is built from 17 residues. Trimming cost V 4 bases and J 4 bases, with 20 bases left between them. Germline V gene sequence: CDR1 SEHNR, CDR2 FQNEAQ (reference sequence). CDR3 protein: CASSSLGGGTGGNTIYF. The CDR3 DNA reads TGTGCCAGCAGCTCCCTGGGGGGGGGAACCGGCGGAAACACCATATATTTT.

This clone was seen a few times. The chain employs TRBV9 and TRBJ1-5, with no clear D. CDR3 size: 15 residues. Trimming pared 3 bases from V and 7 bases from J, leaving 17 bases between. The germline V gene has CDR1 SGDLS and CDR2 YYNGEE. The DNA of the CDR3 is TGTGCCAGCAGCGCAGAGGGAGAGTATCACCAGCCCCAGCATTTT. Translating it yields CASSAEGEYHQPQHF.

This clone was counted between two and nine times. In DNA, the CDR3 is TGCGCCAGCCGAGTAGACAGGACACGCGGCTACACCTTC. Translation: CASRVDRTRGYTF. The rearrangement links TRBV5-1 to TRBJ1-2; D may be TRBD1 (6 bases). V lost 7 bases, J lost 8 bases, and 18 bases lay in between. The CDR3 runs to 13 residues. CDR1 is SGHRS and CDR2 is YFSETQ in the germline V gene.

The rearrangement links TRBV27 to TRBJ1-6; the D gene is possibly TRBD1 (5 bases). CDR1 and CDR2 (germline): MNHEY, SMNVEV (reference sequence). The CDR3 length is 13 residues. CDR3 nucleotides: TGTGCTACACCGGGGGATGGAAGTTCACCCCTCCACTTT. Its translation is CATPGDGSSPLHF.

The chain combines TRBV18 with TRBJ2-1, with TRBD2 matching 11 bases. CDR1 is KGHSH and CDR2 is LQKENI in the germline V gene. V dropped 3 bases and J dropped 5; count of bases not matched to a gene: 9. The CDR3 has 17 amino acids. CDR3 DNA sequence: TGTGCCAGCTCACCTTTTAGCGGGGGGGCTGACAACAATGAGCAGTTCTTC. Protein: CASSPFSGGADNNEQFF.

V and J are TRBV11-3 and TRBJ1-1; D not certain. CDR1 is SGHNT, CDR2 YENEEA, per germline. Trimming left V 0 bases short and J 3 bases short, with 11 bases between. This CDR3 has 15 residues. Written as DNA, the CDR3 is TGTGCCAGCAGCTTAGACTTGAACCAACACACTGAAGCTTTCTTT. It encodes CASSLDLNQHTEAFF.

In DNA form, the CDR3 reads TGCGCCAGCAGCCTTGGAAGCGGGGGCCCATACAATGAGCAGTTCTTC. Translating it yields CASSLGSGGPYNEQFF. The rearrangement uses TRBV5-1 and TRBJ2-1, with 8 bases aligning to TRBD2. The V gene end was trimmed by 4 bases and the J gene end by 4 bases; junction bases not matched to a gene: 10. CDR1 and CDR2 from the germline V gene are SGHRS and YFSETQ. This CDR3 is built from 16 residues.

The V call is TRBV19, the J call TRBJ1-5; possible D gene TRBD1, 5 bases. This CDR3 spans 14 amino acids. V was cut by 7 bases and J by 0 bases, with 10 bases left in between. Germline-derived CDR1 and CDR2 are LNHDA and SQIVND (reference sequence). Here the CDR3 DNA reads TGTGCCAGTAATTTCAGGGATAGCAATCAGCCCCAGCATTTT. It encodes CASNFRDSNQPQHF.

The V and J genes are TRBV6-4 and TRBJ1-1, with D unclear. Looked up from germline, CDR1 is MRHNA and CDR2 is SNTAGT. The CDR3 length is 13 residues. V was pared by 4 bases and J by 4 bases, with 10 bases between. The chain's CDR3 is CASSAEETTEAFF. CDR3 nucleotide sequence: TGTGCCAGCAGTGCCGAAGAAACCACTGAAGCTTTCTTT.

This chain links TRBV7-2 with TRBJ1-1, with D unresolved. V lost 1 base and J 1 base, leaving 4 bases between the germline ends. The length of the CDR3 is 13 residues. From germline, CDR1 is SGHTA and CDR2 FQGNSA. The CDR3 DNA is TGTGCCAGCAGCTTAGATCCGAACACTGAAGCTTTCTTT. This encodes CASSLDPNTEAFF.

The chain carries TRBV29-1 and TRBJ2-3, with D maybe TRBD1 (6 bases). The germline V gene encodes CDR1 SQVTM and CDR2 ANQGSEA. CDR3 length: 13 amino acids. Trimming cost V 4 bases and J 2 bases, with 10 bases left between them. The CDR3 protein is CSVVGTYTDTQYF. CDR3 in DNA: TGCAGCGTTGTGGGGACATACACAGATACGCAGTATTTT.

V and J are TRBV10-3 and TRBJ1-2; 9 positions agree with TRBD1. The J segment lost 0 bases and the V segment lost 4 bases, leaving 6 bases of the junction unmatched. Per germline, CDR1 ENHRY and CDR2 SYGVKD. This CDR3 is 16 amino acids long. The CDR3 spells CAISGDREVANYGYTF. The CDR3, as DNA: TGTGCCATCAGTGGGGACAGGGAGGTAGCTAACTATGGCTACACCTTC.

The J gene is TRBJ1-1, the V gene TRBV15, with no clear D. From germline, CDR1 is LNHNV and CDR2 YYDKDF (reference sequence). CDR3 size: 14 residues. V shed 6 bases and J shed 4 bases, with 15 bases lying between them. In nucleotides, the CDR3 is TGTGCCACCAGTGAGAGGGTTTTACTCACTGAAGCTTTCTTT. Its protein product is CATSERVLLTEAFF.